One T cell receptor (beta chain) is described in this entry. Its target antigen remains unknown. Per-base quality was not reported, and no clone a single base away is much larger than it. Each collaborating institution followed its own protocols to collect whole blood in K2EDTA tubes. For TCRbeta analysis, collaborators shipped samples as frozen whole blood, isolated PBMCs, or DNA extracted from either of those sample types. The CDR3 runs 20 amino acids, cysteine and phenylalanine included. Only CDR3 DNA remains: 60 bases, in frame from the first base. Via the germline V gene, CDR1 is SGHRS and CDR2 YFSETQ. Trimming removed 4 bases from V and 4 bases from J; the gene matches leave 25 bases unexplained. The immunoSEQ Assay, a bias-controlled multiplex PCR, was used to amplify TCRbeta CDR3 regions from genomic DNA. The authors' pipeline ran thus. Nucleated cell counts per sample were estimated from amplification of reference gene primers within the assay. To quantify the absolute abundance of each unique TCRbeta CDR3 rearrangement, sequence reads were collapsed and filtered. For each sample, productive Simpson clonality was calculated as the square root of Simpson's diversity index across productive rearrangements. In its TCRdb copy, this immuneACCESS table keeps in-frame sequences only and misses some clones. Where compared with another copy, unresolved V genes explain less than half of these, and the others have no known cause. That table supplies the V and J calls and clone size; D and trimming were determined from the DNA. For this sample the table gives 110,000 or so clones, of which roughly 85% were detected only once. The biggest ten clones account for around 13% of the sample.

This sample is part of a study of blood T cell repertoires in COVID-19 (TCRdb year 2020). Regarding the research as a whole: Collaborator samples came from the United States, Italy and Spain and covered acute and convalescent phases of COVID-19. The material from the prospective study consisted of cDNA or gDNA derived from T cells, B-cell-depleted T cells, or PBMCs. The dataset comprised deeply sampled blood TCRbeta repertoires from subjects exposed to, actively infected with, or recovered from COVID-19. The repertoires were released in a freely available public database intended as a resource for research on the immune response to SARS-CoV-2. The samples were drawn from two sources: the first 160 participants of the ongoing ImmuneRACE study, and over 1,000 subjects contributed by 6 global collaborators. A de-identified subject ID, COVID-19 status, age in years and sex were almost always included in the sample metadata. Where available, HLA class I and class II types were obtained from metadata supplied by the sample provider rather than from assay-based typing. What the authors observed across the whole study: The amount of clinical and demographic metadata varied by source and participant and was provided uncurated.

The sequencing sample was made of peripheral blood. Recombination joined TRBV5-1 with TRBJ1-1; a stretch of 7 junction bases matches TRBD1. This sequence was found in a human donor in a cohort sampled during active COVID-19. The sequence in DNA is TGCGCCAGCAGCGCCGTTATGATACGGGGACAGAACCAACGAAGCACTGAAGCTTTCTTT. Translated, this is CASSAVMIRGQNQRSTEAFF.